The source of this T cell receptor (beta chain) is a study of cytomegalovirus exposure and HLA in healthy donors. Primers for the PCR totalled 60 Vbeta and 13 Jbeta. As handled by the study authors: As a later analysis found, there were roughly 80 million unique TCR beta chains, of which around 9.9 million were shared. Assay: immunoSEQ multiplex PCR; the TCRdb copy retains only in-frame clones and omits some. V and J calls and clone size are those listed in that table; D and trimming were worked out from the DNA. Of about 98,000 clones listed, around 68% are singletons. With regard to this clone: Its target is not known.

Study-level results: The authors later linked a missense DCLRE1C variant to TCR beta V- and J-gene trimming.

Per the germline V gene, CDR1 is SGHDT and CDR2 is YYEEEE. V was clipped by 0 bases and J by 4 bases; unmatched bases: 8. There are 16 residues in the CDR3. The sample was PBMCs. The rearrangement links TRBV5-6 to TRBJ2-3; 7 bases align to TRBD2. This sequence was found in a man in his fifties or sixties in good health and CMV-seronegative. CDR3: CASSLDTPGGPDTQYF. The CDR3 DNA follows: TGTGCCAGCAGCTTGGATACCCCGGGAGGCCCAGATACGCAGTATTTT.